A selection of T cell receptor beta chains follows, all from one sample in a study of T cell changes during pregnancy in multiple sclerosis. Here immunoSEQ multiplex PCR was the method, and the copy in TCRdb shows in-frame clones only, minus some. The table includes some 26,000 clones, approximately 91% detected once. The sample consisted of CD4+ T cells from peripheral blood mononuclear cells, taken in the first trimester of pregnancy. These receptors were collected from a female donor in good health, enrolled as a control in a pregnancy study. The CDR3 runs from the conserved cysteine through the conserved F or W.

J: TRBJ2-5; V: TRBV7-3; CDR3: CASSLQPGGNQETQYF
J: TRBJ2-1; V: TRBV7-9; CDR3: CASILGSYNEQFF
J: TRBJ2-1; V: TRBV5-6; CDR3: CASSLVGDYINNEQFF
J: TRBJ1-2; V: TRBV19; CDR3: CASSYDLGQGYGYTF
J: TRBJ1-2; V: TRBV5-1; CDR3: CASSLAGGSNYGYTF
J: TRBJ2-6; V: TRBV5-5; CDR3: CASSFSLRVNSGANVLTF
J: TRBJ2-1; V: TRBV18; CDR3: CASSLGQVGNEQFF
J: TRBJ2-5; V: TRBV9; CDR3: CASSAGPGETQYF
J: TRBJ2-5; V: TRBV6-6; CDR3: CASSYSSGDETQYF
J: TRBJ2-3; V: TRBV10-2; CDR3: CASDGGTDTQYF
J: TRBJ2-1; V: TRBV5-1; CDR3: CASSLRTSGYNEQFF
J: TRBJ2-1; V: TRBV11-2; CDR3: CASSLTTSNEQFF
J: TRBJ2-6; V: TRBV5-1; CDR3: CASSLSRSGANVLTF
J: TRBJ1-5; V: TRBV5-4; CDR3: CASSFGTGENQPQHF
J: TRBJ1-4; V: TRBV7-3; CDR3: CASSLRQVFNEKLFF
J: TRBJ2-3; V: TRBV27; CDR3: CASNQQFSTDTQYF
J: TRBJ2-3; V: TRBV14; CDR3: CASSQDSAGLTDTQYF
J: TRBJ1-2; V: TRBV7-2; CDR3: CASSPRQGLDGYTF
J: TRBJ2-6; V: TRBV18; CDR3: CASSPTTVYSGANVLTF
J: TRBJ2-3; V: TRBV7-2; CDR3: CASSLMVGQDTQYF
J: TRBJ2-1; V: TRBV20-1; CDR3: CSTQGYNEQFF
J: TRBJ2-7; V: TRBV25-1; CDR3: CASSEWDSSYEQYF